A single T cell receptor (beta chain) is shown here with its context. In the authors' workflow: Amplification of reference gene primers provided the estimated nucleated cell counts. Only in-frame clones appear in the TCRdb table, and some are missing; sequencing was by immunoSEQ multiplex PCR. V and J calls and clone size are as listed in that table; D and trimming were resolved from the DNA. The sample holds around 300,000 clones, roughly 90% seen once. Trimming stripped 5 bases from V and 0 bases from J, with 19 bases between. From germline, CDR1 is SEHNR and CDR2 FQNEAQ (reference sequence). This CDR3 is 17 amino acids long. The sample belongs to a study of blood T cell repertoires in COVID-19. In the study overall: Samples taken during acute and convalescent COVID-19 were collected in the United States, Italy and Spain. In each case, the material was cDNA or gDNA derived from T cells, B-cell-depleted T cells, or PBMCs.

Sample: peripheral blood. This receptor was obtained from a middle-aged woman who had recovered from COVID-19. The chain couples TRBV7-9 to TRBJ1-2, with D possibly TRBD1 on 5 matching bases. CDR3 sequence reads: CASSTQWGGTTNYGYTF. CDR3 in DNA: TGTGCCAGCAGCACGCAATGGGGGGGAACTACTAACTATGGCTACACCTTC. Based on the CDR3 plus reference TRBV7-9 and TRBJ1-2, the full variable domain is DTGVSQNPRHKITKRGQNVTFRCDPISEHNRLYWYRQTLGQGPEFLTYFQNEAQLEKSRLLSDRFSAERPKGSFSTLEIQRTEQGDSAMYLCASSTQWGGTTNYGYTFGSGTRLTVV.